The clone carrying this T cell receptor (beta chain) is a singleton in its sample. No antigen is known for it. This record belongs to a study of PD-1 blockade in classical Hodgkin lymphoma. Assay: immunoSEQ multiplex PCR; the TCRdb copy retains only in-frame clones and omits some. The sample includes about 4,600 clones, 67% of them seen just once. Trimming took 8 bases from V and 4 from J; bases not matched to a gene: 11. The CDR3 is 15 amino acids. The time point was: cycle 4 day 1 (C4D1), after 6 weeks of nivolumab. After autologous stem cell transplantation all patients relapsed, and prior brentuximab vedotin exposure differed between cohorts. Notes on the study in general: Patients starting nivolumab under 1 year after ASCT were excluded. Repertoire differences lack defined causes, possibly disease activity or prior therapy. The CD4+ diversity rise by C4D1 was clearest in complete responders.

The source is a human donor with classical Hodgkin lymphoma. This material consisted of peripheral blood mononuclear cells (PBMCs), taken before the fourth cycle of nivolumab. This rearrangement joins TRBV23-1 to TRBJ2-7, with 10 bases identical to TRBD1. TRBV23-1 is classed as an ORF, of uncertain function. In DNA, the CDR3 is TGCGCCAGCGGAGGGCGGGGACAGGGGTATTACGAGCAGTACTTC. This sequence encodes CASGGRGQGYYEQYF.